This T cell receptor beta chain stems from a study of T cell repertoires in cytomegalovirus infection. Of note for this clonotype: The antigen is unknown. Its ends do not fully match the called genes, so a read error is possible.

MiXCR was run by TCRdb on the reads, yielding one entry per CDR3 protein. The top ten hold roughly 13% of the sample, which has about 920,000 distinct CDR3 sequences, approximately 30% seen once. There are 16 residues in the CDR3. Per germline, CDR1 SGHVS and CDR2 FQNEAQ. The specimen was cultured CD8+ T cells from PBMCs, collected from culture after CMV antigen stimulation. This TCR derives from a human donor in good health (CMV status not recorded). Some clones in this sample may be carry-over from other donors' samples. The rearrangement links TRBV7-8 to TRBJ2-5; D might be TRBD2 (5 bases). DNA of the CDR3: TGTGTCAGCAGCTTAAAGGACTGGGGATACCAAGAGACCCAGTACTTC. Its translation is CVSSLKDWGYQETQYF.